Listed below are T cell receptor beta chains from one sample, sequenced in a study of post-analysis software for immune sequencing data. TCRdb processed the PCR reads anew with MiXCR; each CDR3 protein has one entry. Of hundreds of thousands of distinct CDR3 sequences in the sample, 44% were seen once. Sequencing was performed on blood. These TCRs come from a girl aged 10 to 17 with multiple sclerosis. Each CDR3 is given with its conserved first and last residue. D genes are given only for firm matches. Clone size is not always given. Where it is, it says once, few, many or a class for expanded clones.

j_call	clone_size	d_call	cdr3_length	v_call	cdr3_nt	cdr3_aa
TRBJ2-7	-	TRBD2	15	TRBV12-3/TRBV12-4	TGTGCCAGCAGTTTAACCTGGCGGGGGGCCTACGAGCAGTACTTC	CASSLTWRGAYEQYF
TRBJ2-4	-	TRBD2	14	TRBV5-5	TGTGCCAGCAGCTTAGCGGGGGATATGAGCATTCAGTACTTC	CASSLAGDMSIQYF
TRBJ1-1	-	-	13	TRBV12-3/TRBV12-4	TGTGCCAGCAGTTTAGCGGGATACACTGAAGCTTTCTTT	CASSLAGYTEAFF
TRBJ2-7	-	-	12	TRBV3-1	TGTGCCAGCAGCCAGGGCCTGGGGGAGCAGTACTTC	CASSQGLGEQYF
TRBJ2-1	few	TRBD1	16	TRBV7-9	TGTGCCAGCAGCTCCCGGACAGGACGCCCCGTGCATGAGCAGTTCTTC	CASSSRTGRPVHEQFF
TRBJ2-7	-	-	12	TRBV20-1	TGCAGTGCTAGAGATGCGGACTACGAGCAGTACTTC	CSARDADYEQYF
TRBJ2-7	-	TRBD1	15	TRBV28	TGTGCCAGCAGCAGACCCGGACAGGGCATCTACGAGCAGTACTTC	CASSRPGQGIYEQYF
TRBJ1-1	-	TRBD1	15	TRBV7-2	TGTGCCAGCAGACAGACAGGGCTTTCGGGCACTGAAGCTTTCTTT	CASRQTGLSGTEAFF
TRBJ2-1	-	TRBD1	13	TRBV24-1	TGTGCCACGGCACCAGGGGGAACGGAGACCCAGTTCTTC	CATAPGGTETQFF
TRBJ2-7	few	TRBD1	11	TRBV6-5	TGTGCTTCTACAGGGGGACACGAGCAGTACTTC	CASTGGHEQYF
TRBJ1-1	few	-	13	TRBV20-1	TGCAGTGCTAGAGATCCCCGGAACACTGAAGCTTTCTTT	CSARDPRNTEAFF
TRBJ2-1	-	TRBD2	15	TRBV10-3	TGTGCCATCAGTGGGGGGCTAGCGGGCCCACGGGAGCAGTTCTTC	CAISGGLAGPREQFF
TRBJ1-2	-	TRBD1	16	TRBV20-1	TGCAGTGCTAAGGACGGGGGCAGGGGGATTAACTATGGCTACACCTTC	CSAKDGGRGINYGYTF
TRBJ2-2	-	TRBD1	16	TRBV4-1	TGCGCCAGCAGCCATCGACAGGGATCACCCGATGCGGAGCTGTTTTTT	CASSHRQGSPDAELFF
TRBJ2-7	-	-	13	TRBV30	TGTGCCTGGAACCCCCTTATGGGCTACGAGCAGTACTTC	CAWNPLMGYEQYF
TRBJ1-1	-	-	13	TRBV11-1	TGTGCCAGCAGCTTTCGTGTGGGGGAGGGAGCTTTCTTT	CASSFRVGEGAFF
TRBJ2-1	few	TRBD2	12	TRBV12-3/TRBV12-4	TGTGCCAGCCTAGCGGCCAACAATGAGCAGTTCTTC	CASLAANNEQFF
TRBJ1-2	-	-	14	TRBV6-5	TGTGCCAGCAGTTACTCGACGAAGAGGAACGGCTACACCTTC	CASSYSTKRNGYTF
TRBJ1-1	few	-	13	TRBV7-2	TGTGCCAGCAGCTTCCCAGGGGCCGGTGAAGCTTTCTTT	CASSFPGAGEAFF
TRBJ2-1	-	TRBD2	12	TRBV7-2	TGTGCCAGCAGCCCGCTAGCGGGGAGGATATTCTTC	CASSPLAGRIFF
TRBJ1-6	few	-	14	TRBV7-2	TGTGCCAGCAGCCAGGGCTCCTATAATTCACCCCTCCACTTT	CASSQGSYNSPLHF
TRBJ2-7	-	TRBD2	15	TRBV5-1	TGCGCCAGCAGCCCCAGCGGGGCGGGTATGGACGAGCAGTACTTC	CASSPSGAGMDEQYF
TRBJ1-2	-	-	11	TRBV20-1	TGCAGTGCTAGAGGGGGACATGACTACACCTTC	CSARGGHDYTF
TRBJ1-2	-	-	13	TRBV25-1	TGTGCCAGCGAGGGGAAGGTTAACTATGGCTACACCTTC	CASEGKVNYGYTF
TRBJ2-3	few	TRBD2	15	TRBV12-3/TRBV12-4	TGTGCCAGCAGTTTGGGACTAGAGGGCACAGATACGCAGTATTTT	CASSLGLEGTDTQYF
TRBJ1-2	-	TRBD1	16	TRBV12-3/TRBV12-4	TGTGCCAGCAGTTTAGATGTACAGGGGGGACGCTATGGCTACACCTTC	CASSLDVQGGRYGYTF
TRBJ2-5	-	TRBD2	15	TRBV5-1	TGCGCCAGCAGCCCCGCTAGCGGGTCCTCCGAGACCCAGTACTTC	CASSPASGSSETQYF
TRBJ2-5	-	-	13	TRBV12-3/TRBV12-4	TGTGCCAGCAGTTTTGGGACCCAAGAGACCCAGTACTTC	CASSFGTQETQYF
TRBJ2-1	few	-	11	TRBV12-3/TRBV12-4	TGTGCCAGCAGTTTTAAAGACGAGCAGTTCTTC	CASSFKDEQFF
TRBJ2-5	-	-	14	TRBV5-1	TGCGCCAGCAGCCCGGAGTCGGACCAAGAGACCCAGTACTTC	CASSPESDQETQYF
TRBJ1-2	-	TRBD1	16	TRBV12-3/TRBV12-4	TGTGCCAGCAGTTTAGGGTCCGGACAGGGGACCTATGGCTACACCTTC	CASSLGSGQGTYGYTF
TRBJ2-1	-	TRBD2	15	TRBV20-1	TGCAGTGCTAGAGTGGCGGGGGAGACCTACAATGAGCAGTTCTTC	CSARVAGETYNEQFF
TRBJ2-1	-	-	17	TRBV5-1	TGCGCCAGCAGCTTGGACTATCGGGGGCCTTCCTACAATGAGCAGTTCTTC	CASSLDYRGPSYNEQFF
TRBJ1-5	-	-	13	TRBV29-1	TGCAGCATCCTGGGGGACAGCAATCAGCCCCAGCATTTT	CSILGDSNQPQHF
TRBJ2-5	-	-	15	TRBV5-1	TGCGCCAGCAGCGCCCGGGACACCGTAGGGGGAACCCAGTACTTC	CASSARDTVGGTQYF
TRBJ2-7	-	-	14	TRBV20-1	TGCAGTGCTATGCCTAGCACCCCGCGGGATGAGCAGTACTTC	CSAMPSTPRDEQYF
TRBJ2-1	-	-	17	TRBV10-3	TGTGCCATCAGTGAGTCGATGGGGGGCCCCCTTGGCAATGAGCAGTTCTTC	CAISESMGGPLGNEQFF
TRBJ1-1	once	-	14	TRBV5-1	TGCGCCAGCAGCTTGGGAACTCAGAACACTGAAGCTTTCTTT	CASSLGTQNTEAFF
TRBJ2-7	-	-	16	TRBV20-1	TGCAGTGCTAGAGATCGAGGCAGAGGGCTTTCCTACGAGCAGTACTTC	CSARDRGRGLSYEQYF
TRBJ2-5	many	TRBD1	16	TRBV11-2	TGTGCCAGCAGCTTACGACAGGGGGCTTTTCTAGAGACCCAGTACTTC	CASSLRQGAFLETQYF
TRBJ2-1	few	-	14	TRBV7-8	TGTGCCAGCAGCTTAGGAGGCGGGTTCAATGAGCAGTTCTTC	CASSLGGGFNEQFF
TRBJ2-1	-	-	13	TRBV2	TGTGCCAGCAGTGAAATGGGTACTAATGAGCAGTTCTTC	CASSEMGTNEQFF
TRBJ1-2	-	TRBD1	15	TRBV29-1	TGCAGCGTAGTAGGGAACAGGGGGCCGGTTTATGGCTACACCTTC	CSVVGNRGPVYGYTF
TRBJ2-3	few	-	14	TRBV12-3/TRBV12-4	TGTGCCAGCAGTGACGGTCTGGAGACAGATACGCAGTATTTT	CASSDGLETDTQYF
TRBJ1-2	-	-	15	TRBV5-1	TGCGCCAGCAGCTTGGGGCAGGGAGTCGGTCCCAGCTACACCTTC	CASSLGQGVGPSYTF
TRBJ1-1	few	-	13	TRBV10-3	TGTGCCATCAGTGAACAGGGCGTGACTGAAGCTTTCTTT	CAISEQGVTEAFF
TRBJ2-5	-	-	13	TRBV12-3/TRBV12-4	TGTGCCAGCAGTTGGGGGAGCCTAGAGACCCAGTACTTC	CASSWGSLETQYF
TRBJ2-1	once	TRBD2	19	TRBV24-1	TGTGCCACCAGTGACCCTGGACTAGCGGGAGGAAGCTCCTACAATGAGCAGTTCTTC	CATSDPGLAGGSSYNEQFF
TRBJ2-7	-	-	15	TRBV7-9	TGTGCCAGCAGCGCTAGGACAGCCCTGACCTACGAGCAGTACTTC	CASSARTALTYEQYF
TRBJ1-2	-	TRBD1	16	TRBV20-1	TGCAGTGCTACCAGTCAGGGGGCCGGTCTAGGCTATGGCTACACCTTC	CSATSQGAGLGYGYTF
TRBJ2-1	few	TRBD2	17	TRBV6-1	TGTGCCAGCAGTCCGGTTCAGGGACTAGCGGCCAACAATGAGCAGTTCTTC	CASSPVQGLAANNEQFF
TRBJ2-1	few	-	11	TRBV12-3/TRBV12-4	TGTGCCAGCACCGAGGAAAATGAGCAGTTCTTC	CASTEENEQFF
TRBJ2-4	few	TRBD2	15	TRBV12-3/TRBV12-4	TGTGCCAGCACCCCGGGAGGGACGGGCAAAAACATTCAGTACTTC	CASTPGGTGKNIQYF
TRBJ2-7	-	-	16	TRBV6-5	TGTGCCAGGCGGGACAGTCAAAGAGGGGATTCCTACGAGCAGTACTTC	CARRDSQRGDSYEQYF
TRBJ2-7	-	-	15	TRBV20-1	TGCAGTGCCCCTATGGGGTCAGCTTCATCCTACGAGCAGTACTTC	CSAPMGSASSYEQYF
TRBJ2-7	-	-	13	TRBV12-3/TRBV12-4	TGTGCCAGCAACCAACCCGGGCCCTACGAGCAGGACTTC	CASNQPGPYEQDF
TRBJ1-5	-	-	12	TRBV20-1	TGCAGTGCTAGAGATTCGGGGACTGTACAGCATTTT	CSARDSGTVQHF
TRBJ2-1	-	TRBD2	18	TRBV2	TGTGCCAGCAGTATGACTAGCGGGAGGGCCAGTTTCTACAATGAGCAGTTCTTC	CASSMTSGRASFYNEQFF
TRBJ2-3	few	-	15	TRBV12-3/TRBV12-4	TGTGCCAGCGGACCTCTCGGGGTAGTAACAGATACGCAGTATTTT	CASGPLGVVTDTQYF
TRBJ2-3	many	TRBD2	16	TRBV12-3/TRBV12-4	TGTGCCAGCAGTAGCCAGCGGGAGGCCCGCACAGATACGCAGTATTTT	CASSSQREARTDTQYF